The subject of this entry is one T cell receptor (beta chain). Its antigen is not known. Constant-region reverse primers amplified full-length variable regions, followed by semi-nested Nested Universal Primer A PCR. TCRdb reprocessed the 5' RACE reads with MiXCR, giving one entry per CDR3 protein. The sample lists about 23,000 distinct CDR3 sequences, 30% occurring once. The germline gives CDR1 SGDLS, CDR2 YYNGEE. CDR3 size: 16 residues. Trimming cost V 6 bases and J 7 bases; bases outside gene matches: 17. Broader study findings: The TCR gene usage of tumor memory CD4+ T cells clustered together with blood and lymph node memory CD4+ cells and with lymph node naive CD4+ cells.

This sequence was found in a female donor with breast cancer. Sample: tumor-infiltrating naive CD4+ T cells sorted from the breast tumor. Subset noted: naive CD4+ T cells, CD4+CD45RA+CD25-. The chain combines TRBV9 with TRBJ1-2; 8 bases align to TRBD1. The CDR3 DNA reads TGTGCCAGCACCCTTACAGGGAGTGCAGGGGGCTTTGGCTACACCTTC. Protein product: CASTLTGSAGGFGYTF.